This TCR beta chain was recorded in a study of tumor-infiltrating lymphocytes in primary liver carcinoma. With a constant-region primer, TCR beta cDNA was made from approximately 520 ng of total RNA. Slightly modified ARM-PCR served as the procedure for the TCR beta libraries. These libraries came from three rounds of nested multiplex PCR. The opening two PCR rounds, ten to eleven cycles each, paired TRBV1-TRBV30 forward primers with a C-beta reverse primer. TCRdb independently ran MiXCR on the multiplex PCR reads; one entry per CDR3 protein. The table shows hundreds of thousands of distinct CDR3 sequences, with around three fifths occurring only once. The source of the blood RNA was unsorted whole blood, and germline DNA was extracted as well. Germline V lookup: CDR1 MNHEY, CDR2 SVGEGT. Trimming removed 1 base at V and 3 bases at J, with 12 bases between. The CDR3 extends over 15 amino acids. This clonotype has at least ten counts.

Sequenced material: peripheral blood. This chain connects TRBV6-2 or TRBV6-3 to TRBJ2-5, with a weak D call TRBD2 (6 bases). The sequence came from a man aged 35 to 55 with primary liver carcinoma and hepatitis B virus infection. Written as DNA, the CDR3 is TGTGCCAGCAGTTACTTCGGGAGTGGGGAAGAGACCCAGTACTTC. Its translation is CASSYFGSGEETQYF.